This T cell receptor beta chain is drawn from a study of blood T cell repertoires in COVID-19. Study-wide context: T cells, B-cell-depleted T cells, or PBMCs supplied cDNA or gDNA.

Germline V lookup: CDR1 SGHTA, CDR2 FQGNSA. The V and J ends lost 5 bases and 7 bases respectively, with 14 bases between them. The CDR3 contains 13 residues. Sequencing was performed with immunoSEQ multiplex PCR; in TCRdb, only in-frame clones are kept and a portion is missing. This sample has 150,000 or so clones, with less than 90% found just once. Participants' reported clinical history set cohort assignment. The chain uses TRBV7-2 and TRBJ1-2; no clear D gene. Sequencing input: PBMCs or T cells enriched from blood (not recorded which). The origin of this receptor is a woman aged 45-65 years who had been exposed to COVID-19. CDR3 sequence: CASSPVGGIGYTF. DNA of the CDR3: TGTGCCAGCAGCCCGGTGGGAGGAATTGGCTACACCTTC.